What follows describes a single TCR beta chain. Its matching antigen is unknown. Conversion of TCR transcripts into cDNA relied on 5'RACE template switching, which added a universal primer site and UMIs. MiXCR, run by TCRdb on the 5' RACE reads, gives a single entry per CDR3 protein. The sample includes about 310,000 distinct CDR3 sequences, approximately 3.8% of them seen just once. This specimen comes from a study of T cells after yellow fever vaccination. Study-level findings and limits: Of the clonotypes, a small share occurred in both CD4 and CD8 compartments. Weaker overall, the secondary response nonetheless peaked faster (day 5 versus 15). FACS-sorted repertoires might harbor abundant contaminating clonotypes from the bulk population.

The ends were cut back, 6 bases at V and 5 bases at J, with 13 bases in the middle. Germline assignment: CDR1 MDHEN and CDR2 SYDVKM. The CDR3 contains 13 residues. The clonotype comes from a man younger than 30 who received the YFV17D yellow fever vaccine. This specimen consisted of PBMCs, obtained on the day of the yellow fever booster vaccination. The gene calls are TRBV28 and TRBJ2-5; maybe TRBD1 (6 bases). The CDR3 DNA is TGTGCCAGCAGGCTCGGGACACCCGAGACCCAGTACTTC. It encodes CASRLGTPETQYF.